Presented here are 22 T cell receptor beta chains from one specimen sequenced in a study of shared clonotypes between healthy human individuals. CD45RO-negative, CCR7-selected cells formed the naive CD8 fraction, which excluded terminally differentiated effector memory CD45RA+ cells. Produced via immunoSEQ multiplex PCR; TCRdb's table is partial and in-frame only. The top ten hold roughly 1% of the sample, which has about 2 million clones, about 94% seen once. Sequenced material: naive CD8+ T cells sorted from blood. These receptors came from a man between 18 and 35 years old in good health.

The CDR3 sequence: CASSFMDLRDTGELFF. The CDR3 DNA reads as TGTGCCAGTAGTTTCATGGACTTACGGGACACCGGGGAGCTGTTTTTT. This chain connects TRBV19 to TRBJ2-2, with a weak D call TRBD2 (5 bases). This CDR3 has 16 residues. The germline gives CDR1 LNHDA, CDR2 SQIVND (reference sequence). Trimming cost V 5 bases and J 3 bases, with 16 bases left between them. Drawing the rest from reference TRBV19 and TRBJ2-2, the complete variable domain is DGGITQSPKYLFRKEGQNVTLSCEQNLNHDAMYWYRQDPGQGLRLIYYSQIVNDFQKGDIAEGYSVSREKKESFPLTVTSAQKNPTAFYLCASSFMDLRDTGELFFGEGSRLTVL.

A word on this clone: Within the sample, other DNA sequences also encode this same CDR3. The V gene is TRBV10-3, the J gene TRBJ2-7; 8 bases match TRBD2. Germline assignment: CDR1 ENHRY and CDR2 SYGVKD. V lost 0 bases, J lost 1 base, and 2 bases stayed unmatched. The CDR3 loop spans 15 amino acids. For the CDR3, the DNA is TGTGCCATCAGTGAGTCTAGCGGGGTTTCCTACGAGCAGTACTTC. The encoded protein is CAISESSGVSYEQYF.

The chain carries TRBV27 and TRBJ2-7, with 9 bases matching TRBD1. CDR3 length: 14 residues. The V gene's germline CDR1 is MNHEY and CDR2 SMNVEV (reference sequence). Germline trimming cut 9 bases from V and 5 bases from J; bases unmatched to any gene: 11. The CDR3 reads CASWLPGQGDEQYF. DNA of the CDR3: TGTGCCAGTTGGCTACCGGGACAGGGAGACGAGCAGTACTTC.

J is TRBJ2-3 and V is TRBV7-8, with TRBD2 as a possible D gene (5 bases). The CDR3 has 15 residues. Germline lookup yields CDR1 SGHVS and CDR2 FQNEAQ. Trimming removed 5 bases from V and 1 base from J, with 13 bases in between. The CDR3 protein is CASSPYGLGTDTQYF. CDR3 DNA: TGTGCCAGCAGCCCCTACGGACTGGGCACAGATACGCAGTATTTT. Complete variable domain (other parts from reference TRBV7-8 and TRBJ2-3): GAGVSQSPRYKVAKRGQDVALRCDPISGHVSLFWYQQALGQGPEFLTYFQNEAQLDKSGLPSDRFFAERPEGSVSTLKIQRTQQEDSAVYLCASSPYGLGTDTQYFGPGTRLTVL.

As concerns this clone: Distinct nucleotide sequences in the sample also encode this CDR3. V is TRBV5-1 and J is TRBJ2-7; the D gene is possibly TRBD1 (6 bases). CDR1 is SGHRS and CDR2 is YFSETQ in the germline V gene. CDR3 length: 13 residues. V lost 3 bases, J lost 2 bases, and 9 bases lay in between. CDR3 sequence reads: CASSSGQTYEQYF. CDR3 in DNA: TGCGCCAGCAGCTCCGGACAGACCTACGAGCAGTACTTC.

The CDR3 DNA is TGTGCCAGCAGTTACGGGACAGGGGGACAAGAGACCCAGTACTTC. Translation gives CASSYGTGGQETQYF. This rearrangement joins TRBV6-5 to TRBJ2-5, with 11 bases fitting TRBD1. This CDR3 is 15 amino acids long. Germline CDR1 is MNHEY and CDR2 is SVGAGI. The V gene end was trimmed by 2 bases and the J gene end by 2 bases; junction bases not matched to a gene: 1.

The V gene is TRBV7-9, the J gene TRBJ2-3; TRBD2 agrees at 8 bases. CDR1 is SEHNR and CDR2 is FQNEAQ in the germline V gene (reference sequence). The CDR3 spans 16 residues. With V trimmed by 1 base and J by 2 bases, 5 bases remained unmatched. The DNA of the CDR3 is TGTGCCAGCAGCTTAGAAGCGGGAGAGGCCACAGATACGCAGTATTTT. Protein: CASSLEAGEATDTQYF.

This clone has only one observation. V usage is TRBV7-3 and J usage is TRBJ2-3; TRBD1 aligns across 10 bases. The germline gives CDR1 SGHTA, CDR2 FQGTGA. Trimming cost V 4 bases and J 0 bases; bases outside gene matches: 1. The CDR3 loop spans 15 amino acids. The CDR3 spells CASSSGQGSTDTQYF. CDR3 DNA sequence: TGTGCCAGCAGCTCGGGACAGGGGAGCACAGATACGCAGTATTTT.

This chain joins TRBV6-1 and TRBJ1-5; no clear D. Deletions cut 2 bases from V and 0 bases from J, with 14 bases between. The CDR3 consists of 17 residues. From germline, CDR1 is MNHNS and CDR2 SASEGT. CDR3 sequence (DNA): TGTGCCAGCAGTGAATGGCAACAAAATTTTAGCAATCAGCCCCAGCATTTT. Amino acids: CASSEWQQNFSNQPQHF.

The gene calls are TRBV18 and TRBJ2-2; D could derive from TRBD1 or TRBD2 (6 bases each). The V and J ends lost 1 base and 3 bases respectively, with 18 bases between them. Germline V gene data show CDR1 as KGHSH and CDR2 as LQKENI. CDR3 length: 18 amino acids. CDR3 in amino acids: CASSPRSPQGGYTGELFF. The CDR3, as DNA: TGTGCCAGCTCACCACGCTCCCCCCAAGGGGGGTACACCGGGGAGCTGTTTTTT.

The genes are TRBV4-1 and TRBJ1-1; D unresolved. This CDR3 has 16 amino acids. The germline V and J ends were trimmed by 3 bases and 4 bases, with 18 bases remaining between them. CDR1 is MGHRA and CDR2 is YSYEKL in the germline V gene. Here the CDR3 reads CASSHNSATLLTEAFF. Written as DNA, the CDR3 is TGCGCCAGCAGCCATAACTCCGCGACCCTCCTCACTGAAGCTTTCTTT.

The chain carries TRBV27 and TRBJ2-7; D might be TRBD1 (6 bases). V lost 5 bases and J 2 bases, leaving 16 bases between the germline ends. The germline V gene encodes CDR1 MNHEY and CDR2 SMNVEV (reference sequence). The CDR3 length is 15 residues. This chain's CDR3 is CASSQVGTQAYEQYF. The CDR3 nucleotides read TGTGCCAGCAGTCAAGTCGGGACACAGGCCTACGAGCAGTACTTC.

This rearrangement joins TRBV7-2 to TRBJ2-3, with unresolved D. V lost 0 bases and J 5 bases, leaving 15 bases between the germline ends. Germline CDR1 SGHTA, CDR2 FQGNSA. The CDR3 runs 16 residues. CDR3 bases: TGTGCCAGCAGCTTAGCCGCCGGTGTAGCCTTAGATACGCAGTATTTT. It encodes CASSLAAGVALDTQYF.

This clone was detected only once. This rearrangement joins TRBV7-9 to TRBJ2-1, with D possibly matching TRBD1 (6 bases). Germline loops: CDR1 SEHNR, CDR2 FQNEAQ (reference sequence). This CDR3 comprises 15 residues. Trimming cost V 5 bases and J 5 bases, with 16 bases left between them. CDR3 sequence (DNA): TGTGCCAGCAGCGGATACCGGGACAATCACAATGAGCAGTTCTTC. As protein: CASSGYRDNHNEQFF.

The chain couples TRBV10-2 to TRBJ2-1; D tentatively reads TRBD1 or TRBD2 (5 bases each). Germline V gene data show CDR1 as WSHSY and CDR2 as SAAADI. The CDR3 sequence is 15 residues long. Trimming removed 6 bases from V and 8 bases from J, with 20 bases in between. DNA of the CDR3: TGCGCCAGCAGCCCCTCCGGGATAGGGGTAGATGAGCAGTTCTTC. This codes for CASSPSGIGVDEQFF.

V is TRBV7-9 and J is TRBJ2-2, with 8 positions matching TRBD2. The CDR3 runs to 18 residues. Germline CDR1 reads SEHNR; CDR2 reads FQNEAQ (reference sequence). Germline trimming cut 1 base from V and 3 bases from J; bases unmatched to any gene: 10. CDR3 in amino acids: CASSLDERGLEHTGELFF. The CDR3 nucleotides are TGTGCCAGCAGCTTAGATGAGAGGGGACTAGAACACACCGGGGAGCTGTTTTTT.

J is TRBJ2-3 and V is TRBV6-5; 8 bases match TRBD1. CDR3 size: 15 residues. V trimming: 5 bases; J trimming: 0 bases; junction bases outside the gene matches: 4. CDR1 is MNHEY and CDR2 is SVGAGI in the germline V gene. CDR3 nucleotide sequence: TGTGCCAGCAGTCGGGACAGGATTAGCACAGATACGCAGTATTTT. It yields the protein CASSRDRISTDTQYF.

The rearrangement joins TRBV4-1 to TRBJ2-7; 9 bases are a match to TRBD1. Per the germline V gene, CDR1 is MGHRA and CDR2 is YSYEKL. CDR3 size: 16 residues. V was clipped by 2 bases and J by 3 bases; unmatched bases: 8. Here the CDR3 reads CASSQTGTGRRYEQYF. DNA of the CDR3: TGCGCCAGCAGCCAAACAGGGACAGGGAGGCGCTACGAGCAGTACTTC.

This sequence joins TRBV9 and TRBJ2-7, with 7 bases lining up with TRBD2. J gave up 5 bases and V 3 bases, and 8 bases lay outside the gene matches. Germline loops: CDR1 SGDLS, CDR2 YYNGEE. The CDR3 totals 14 residues. CDR3 coding DNA: TGTGCCAGCAGCGACCTGGCTAGCGGAGACGAGCAGTACTTC. This encodes CASSDLASGDEQYF.

J is TRBJ2-3 and V is TRBV27; D gene uncertain. The V end was cut by 5 bases, the J end by 9 bases, with 9 bases between. This CDR3 is built from 11 residues. Germline V CDR1 and CDR2: MNHEY, SMNVEV (reference sequence). The CDR3 DNA reads TGTGCCAGCAGTACTTCTACAACGCAGTATTTT. As protein: CASSTSTTQYF.

This sequence joins TRBV4-1 and TRBJ2-7; D unresolved. The V gene's germline CDR1 is MGHRA and CDR2 YSYEKL. The CDR3 runs to 12 residues. V gave up 1 base and J gave up 9 bases, with 10 bases separating them. CDR3 bases: TGCGCCAGCAGCCAAGGATTAGAGTCGCAGTACTTC. Its protein is CASSQGLESQYF.

The chain joins TRBV7-6 to TRBJ1-5, with D perhaps matching TRBD1 (5 bases). The CDR3 contains 16 residues. The germline V gene has CDR1 SGHVS and CDR2 FNYEAQ. Trimming cost V 5 bases and J 3 bases, with 17 bases left between them. DNA of the CDR3: TGTGCCAGCAGCCCCAATGCGAGACAGATCAATCAGCCCCAGCATTTT. Its protein product is CASSPNARQINQPQHF.